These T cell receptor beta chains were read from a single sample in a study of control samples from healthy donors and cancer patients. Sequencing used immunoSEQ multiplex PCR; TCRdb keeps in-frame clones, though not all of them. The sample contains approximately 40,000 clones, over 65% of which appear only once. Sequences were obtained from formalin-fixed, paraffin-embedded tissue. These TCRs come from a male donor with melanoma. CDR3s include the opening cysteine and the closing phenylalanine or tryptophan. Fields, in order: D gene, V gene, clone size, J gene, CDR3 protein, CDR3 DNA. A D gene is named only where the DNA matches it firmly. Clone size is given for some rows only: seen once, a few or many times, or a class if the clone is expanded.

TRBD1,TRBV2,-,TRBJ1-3,CASSGDRAYSGNTIYF,TGTGCCAGCAGCGGGGACAGGGCGTACTCTGGAAACACCATATATTTT
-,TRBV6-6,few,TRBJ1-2,CASSFGGGDGYTF,TGTGCCAGCAGTTTCGGGGGAGGGGATGGCTACACCTTC
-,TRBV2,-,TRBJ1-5,CASSVGRQGSNQPQHF,TGTGCCAGCAGTGTGGGTAGGCAGGGGAGCAATCAGCCCCAGCATTTT
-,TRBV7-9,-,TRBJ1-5,CASSSNGPQHF,TGTGCCAGCAGCTCAAACGGGCCCCAGCATTTT
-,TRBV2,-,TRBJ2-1,CASSDSGIDSYNEQFF,TGTGCCAGCAGTGATTCGGGAATAGACTCCTACAATGAGCAGTTCTTC
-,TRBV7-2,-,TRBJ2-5,CASSFGFWETQYF,TGTGCCAGCAGCTTTGGCTTCTGGGAGACCCAGTACTTC
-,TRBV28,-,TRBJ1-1,CASKGTRATEAFF,TGTGCCAGCAAAGGGACACGGGCCACTGAAGCTTTCTTT
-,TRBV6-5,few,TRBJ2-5,CASRSGVETQYF,TGTGCCAGCAGGTCTGGGGTGGAGACCCAGTACTTC
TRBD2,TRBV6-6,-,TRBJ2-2,CASGAPGGPSTGELFF,TGTGCCAGTGGGGCCCCGGGAGGGCCTAGCACCGGGGAGCTGTTTTTT
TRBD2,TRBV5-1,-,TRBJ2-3,CASSPGGQDTQYF,TGCGCCAGCAGCCCGGGGGGTCAGGATACGCAGTATTTT
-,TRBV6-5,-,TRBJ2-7,CASSYVPRGEQYF,TGTGCCAGCAGTTACGTACCAAGGGGTGAGCAGTACTTC
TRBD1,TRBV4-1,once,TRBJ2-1,CASSQGRTGFSSYNEQFF,TGCGCCAGCAGCCAAGGCCGGACAGGGTTTAGCTCCTACAATGAGCAGTTCTTC
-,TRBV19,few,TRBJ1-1,CASSVAGPTEAFF,TGTGCCAGTAGCGTGGCAGGGCCCACTGAAGCTTTCTTT
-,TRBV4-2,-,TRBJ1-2,CASSQGGTDNYGYTF,TGTGCCAGCAGCCAAGGGGGGACGGATAACTATGGCTACACCTTC
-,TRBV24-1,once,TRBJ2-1,CATRTEKGDEQFF,TGTGCCACCAGAACCGAAAAGGGAGATGAGCAGTTCTTC
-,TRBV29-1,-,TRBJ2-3,CSVRGAPTGDTQYF,TGCAGCGTGCGTGGGGCCCCCACGGGGGATACGCAGTATTTT
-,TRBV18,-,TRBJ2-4,CASSLSEEGGQYF,TGTGCCAGCTCACTCTCGGAGGAAGGTGGCCAGTACTTC
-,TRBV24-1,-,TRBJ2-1,CATSDFVVNEQFF,TGTGCCACCAGTGATTTTGTCGTCAATGAGCAGTTCTTC
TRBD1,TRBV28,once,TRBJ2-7,CASSLGQSYEQYF,TGTGCCAGCAGCTTGGGACAGTCCTACGAGCAGTACTTC
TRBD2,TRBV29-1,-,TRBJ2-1,CSLLAGEVRDEQFF,TGCAGCCTTCTAGCGGGAGAAGTTCGCGATGAGCAGTTCTTC
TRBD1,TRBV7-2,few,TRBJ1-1,CASSTGQGLRRTEAFF,TGTGCCAGCAGCACGGGACAGGGGTTACGGCGCACTGAAGCTTTCTTT
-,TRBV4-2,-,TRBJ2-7,CASSRTLSRSGSYEQYF,TGTGCCAGCAGCCGGACCCTCAGCAGGAGTGGTTCCTACGAGCAGTACTTC
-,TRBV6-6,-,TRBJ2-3,CASSALGTQYF,TGTGCCAGCAGTGCACTCGGTACGCAGTATTTT
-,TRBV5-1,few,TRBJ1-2,CASSLGGYTF,TGCGCCAGCAGCTTGGGTGGCTACACCTTC
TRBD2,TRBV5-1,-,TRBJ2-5,CASSWPGGLVSGETQYF,TGCGCCAGCAGCTGGCCCGGGGGGTTGGTCTCAGGGGAGACCCAGTACTTC
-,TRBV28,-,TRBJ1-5,CASSLFRGGNQPQHF,TGTGCCAGCAGTTTGTTTAGAGGGGGTAATCAGCCCCAGCATTTT
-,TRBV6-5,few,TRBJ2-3,CASSYWGGGTADTQYF,TGTGCCAGCAGTTACTGGGGAGGGGGCACCGCAGATACGCAGTATTTT
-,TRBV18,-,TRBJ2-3,CASSPSITDTQYF,TGTGCCAGCTCACCATCTATTACAGATACGCAGTATTTT
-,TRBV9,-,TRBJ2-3,CASSPSARGTDTQYF,TGTGCCAGCAGCCCATCCGCGAGGGGCACAGATACGCAGTATTTT
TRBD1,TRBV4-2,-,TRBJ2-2,CASSQAGGLVGELFF,TGTGCCAGCAGCCAAGCAGGGGGATTGGTCGGGGAGCTGTTTTTT
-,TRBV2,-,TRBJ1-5,CASSGIGIGNQPQHF,TGTGCCAGCAGTGGTATAGGAATAGGCAATCAGCCCCAGCATTTT
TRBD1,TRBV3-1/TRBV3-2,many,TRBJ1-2,CASSLGTANYGYTF,TGTGCCAGCAGCCTCGGGACAGCTAACTATGGCTACACCTTC
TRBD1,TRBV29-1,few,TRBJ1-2,CSVGQGTYYGYTF,TGCAGCGTTGGACAGGGGACGTACTATGGCTACACCTTC
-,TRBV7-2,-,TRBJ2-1,CASSSVGGPYNEQFF,TGTGCCAGCAGCTCCGTTGGGGGCCCCTACAATGAGCAGTTCTTC
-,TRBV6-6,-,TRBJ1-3,CASQPGDGNTIYF,TGTGCCAGCCAACCGGGGGATGGAAACACCATATATTTT
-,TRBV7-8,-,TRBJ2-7,CASSTGPWGEQYF,TGTGCCAGCAGCACCGGACCCTGGGGCGAGCAGTACTTC
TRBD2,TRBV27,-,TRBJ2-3,CASTGLAGVTDTQYF,TGTGCCAGCACGGGACTAGCGGGAGTAACAGATACGCAGTATTTT
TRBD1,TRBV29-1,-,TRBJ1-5,CSVRVSGGENQPQHF,TGCAGCGTTCGTGTATCAGGGGGCGAAAATCAGCCCCAGCATTTT